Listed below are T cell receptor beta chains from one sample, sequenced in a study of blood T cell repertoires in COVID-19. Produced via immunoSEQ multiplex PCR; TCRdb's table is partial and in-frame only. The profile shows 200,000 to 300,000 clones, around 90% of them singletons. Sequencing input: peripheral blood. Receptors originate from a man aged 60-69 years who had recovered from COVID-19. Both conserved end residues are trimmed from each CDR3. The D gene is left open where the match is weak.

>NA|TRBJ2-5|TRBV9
ASSVGWAQETQY
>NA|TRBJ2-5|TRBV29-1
SVGQGTPGGTQY
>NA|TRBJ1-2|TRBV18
ASSPQTVGYT
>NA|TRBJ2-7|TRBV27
ASSLAPLGVEQY
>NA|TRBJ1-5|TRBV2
ASSGTLNSNQPQH
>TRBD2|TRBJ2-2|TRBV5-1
ASSLRTSGEMGELF
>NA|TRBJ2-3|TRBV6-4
ASSLEGPPDTQY
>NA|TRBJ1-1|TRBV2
ASSLEVGGTEAF
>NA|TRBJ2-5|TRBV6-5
ASIRGPSETQY
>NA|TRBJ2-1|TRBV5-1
ASSLPGYEQF
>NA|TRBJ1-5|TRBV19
ASRIGRWDNQPQH
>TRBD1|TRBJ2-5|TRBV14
ASSPSFWTGAVETQY
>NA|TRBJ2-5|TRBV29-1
SVATGTQY
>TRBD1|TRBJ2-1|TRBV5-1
ASLRNTGGKREQF
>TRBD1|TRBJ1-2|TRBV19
ASTGTADRRGYT
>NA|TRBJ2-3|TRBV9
ASSVDTGLAGTDTQY
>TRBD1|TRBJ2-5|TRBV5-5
ASSYGQDGTQY
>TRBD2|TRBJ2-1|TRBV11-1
ASSYERGAEQF
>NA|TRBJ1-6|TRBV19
ASSTNGQSNSPLH
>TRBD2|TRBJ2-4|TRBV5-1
ASSEGGVAKNIQY
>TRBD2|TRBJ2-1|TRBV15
ATSRVSRGGNEQF
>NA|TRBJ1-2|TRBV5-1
ASSLGVGMGYGYT
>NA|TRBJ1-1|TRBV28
ASSLGPRAGRIAGNTEAF
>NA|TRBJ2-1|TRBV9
ASSPRLGGVNNEQF
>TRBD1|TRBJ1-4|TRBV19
ASSIDRIRGLKLF
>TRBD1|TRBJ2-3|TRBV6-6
ASTQGVGQTTDTQY
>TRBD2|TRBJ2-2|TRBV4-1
ASSQVSGGYTGELF
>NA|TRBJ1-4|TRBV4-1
ASSQLGTGKLF
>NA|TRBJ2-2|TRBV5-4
ASSLANRESGELF
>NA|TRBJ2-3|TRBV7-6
ASSLGGTSNTDTQY
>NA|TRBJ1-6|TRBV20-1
SASADYNSPLH
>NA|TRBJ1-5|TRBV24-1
ATSAGEWSNQPQH
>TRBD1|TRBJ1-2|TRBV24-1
AINRGVGYGYT
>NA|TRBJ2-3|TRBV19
ASSGGTQY
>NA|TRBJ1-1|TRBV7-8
ASSFHREMTEAF
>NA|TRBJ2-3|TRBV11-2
ASRGPGLSTDTQY
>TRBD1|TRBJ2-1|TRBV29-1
SVGSPGQGRNEQF
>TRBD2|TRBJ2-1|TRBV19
ASRLAGRYNEQF
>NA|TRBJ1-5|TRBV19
ASSGLRRGAFNQPQH